The 24 T cell receptor beta chains below come from one sample, sequenced in a study of shared T cell receptors in the human thymus. The assay was immunoSEQ multiplex PCR, and TCRdb's table has in-frame clones only and misses some. The sample yields hundreds of thousands of clones, around 85% seen once. The sample was also reused in another study, on human thymus T cells.

Source material: thymocytes. These receptors were taken from a girl under two years old with a congenital heart defect.

The chain carries TRBV7-2 and TRBJ1-5, with a weak D call TRBD1 (6 bases). V was pared by 0 bases and J by 7 bases, with 13 bases between. Germline V lookup: CDR1 SGHTA, CDR2 FQGNSA. The CDR3 consists of 15 residues. CDR3 sequence (DNA): TGTGCCAGCAGCTTAGCGTGGGGGCTGGAACAGCCCCAGCATTTT. It is translated as CASSLAWGLEQPQHF.

This clone was seen a handful of times. The chain uses TRBV19 and TRBJ1-6, with D possibly TRBD1 on 6 matching bases. In germline, CDR1 is LNHDA, CDR2 SQIVND (reference sequence). The CDR3 spans 19 residues. The V end lost 1 base, the J end lost 6 bases, and 22 bases lay between the germline ends. The CDR3 nucleotides are TGTGCCAGTAGTATAGTGGGGCCCCCCAGGGCCAGGGGTAATTCACCCCTCCACTTT. It is translated as CASSIVGPPRARGNSPLHF.

V usage is TRBV4-1 and J usage is TRBJ1-1; 10 bases map to TRBD1. Trimming removed 0 bases from V and 0 bases from J; junction bases left unmatched: 7. CDR1 and CDR2 from the germline V gene are MGHRA and YSYEKL. The CDR3 has 18 amino acids. The CDR3, as DNA: TGCGCCAGCAGCCAAGAACGGGGACAGGGGCTAATGAACACTGAAGCTTTCTTT. This sequence encodes CASSQERGQGLMNTEAFF.

The gene calls are TRBV9 and TRBJ2-2; tentative D call: TRBD2 (5 bases). The germline V gene encodes CDR1 SGDLS and CDR2 YYNGEE. The germline V and J ends were trimmed by 0 bases and 1 base, with 16 bases remaining between them. This CDR3 contains 18 residues. CDR3 DNA: TGTGCCAGCAGCGTAGCTAGCCAGAGGACCATGAACACCGGGGAGCTGTTTTTT. Amino acid sequence: CASSVASQRTMNTGELFF.

This chain links TRBV15 with TRBJ2-7, with D possibly being TRBD1 (6 bases). CDR3 length equals 18 residues. CDR1 and CDR2 from the germline V gene are LNHNV and YYDKDF (reference sequence). V lost 3 bases and J lost 3, with 24 bases in between. CDR3 DNA sequence: TGTGCCACCAGCAGCAAATGCCCGCAGGGGAAATTAATCTACGAGCAGTACTTC. Translated, it gives CATSSKCPQGKLIYEQYF.

This clone was seen only once. The chain joins TRBV29-1 to TRBJ1-2, with 10 bases aligning to TRBD1. The CDR3 has 13 residues. Germline CDR1 is SQVTM and CDR2 is ANQGSEA. After removal of 7 bases from V and 7 bases from J, the junction contained 9 bases not matched to a gene. CDR3 DNA sequence: TGCAGCGCCCGGGACAGGGGTAAGAGTGGCTACACCTTC. This codes for CSARDRGKSGYTF.

This clone was seen once. This sample includes further DNA sequences coding for the same CDR3. The chain employs TRBV5-1 and TRBJ2-4; D gene unclear. Germline CDR1 SGHRS, CDR2 YFSETQ. This CDR3 region has 15 residues. V shed 4 bases and J shed 6 bases, with 17 bases lying between them. Written as DNA, the CDR3 is TGCGCCAGCAGCGAGGAGTTAAGGTCCGTAAACATTCAGTACTTC. This gives the protein CASSEELRSVNIQYF.

The chain recombines TRBV2 with TRBJ2-7; TRBD1 agrees at 7 bases. The germline CDR1 and CDR2 sequences are SNHLY and FYNNEI. This CDR3 is built from 15 residues. With V trimmed by 8 bases and J by 2 bases, 12 bases remained unmatched. The CDR3 DNA sequence: TGTGCCAGCCATGGACCCCGGGACAGAACCTACGAGCAGTACTTC. As protein: CASHGPRDRTYEQYF.

This chain connects TRBV11-2 to TRBJ1-1, with D perhaps matching TRBD1 (6 bases). Germline V CDR1 and CDR2: SGHAT, FQNNGV. Trimming removed 4 bases at V and 7 bases at J, with 19 bases between. This CDR3 is built from 15 residues. CDR3 bases: TGTGCCAGCAGCTCCGGGACACTTAGGAAAGGTGAAGCTTTCTTT. Protein: CASSSGTLRKGEAFF.

V is TRBV28 and J is TRBJ1-6; 9 nucleotides agree with TRBD1. Germline-derived CDR1 and CDR2 are MDHEN and SYDVKM. After removal of 3 bases from V and 8 bases from J, the junction contained 20 bases not matched to a gene. This CDR3 contains 20 residues. The CDR3 DNA reads as TGTGCCAGCAGTTTTAAGTGGGCCGTTCGGGACAGGGACGAGGATTCACCCCTCCACTTT. Its translation is CASSFKWAVRDRDEDSPLHF.

CDR3 sequence: CASSLGRETSGILASGPNEQFF. CDR3 sequence (DNA): TGTGCCAGCAGCTTAGGTAGAGAGACTAGCGGGATACTAGCGAGCGGCCCCAATGAGCAGTTCTTC. The chain uses TRBV7-8 and TRBJ2-1; 11 bases align to TRBD2. The germline V gene encodes CDR1 SGHVS and CDR2 FQNEAQ. Losses at the gene ends were 1 base for V and 6 bases for J; bases not matched to a gene: 23. The CDR3 covers 22 residues. Full variable domain (rest looked up from reference TRBV7-8 and TRBJ2-1): GAGVSQSPRYKVAKRGQDVALRCDPISGHVSLFWYQQALGQGPEFLTYFQNEAQLDKSGLPSDRFFAERPEGSVSTLKIQRTQQEDSAVYLCASSLGRETSGILASGPNEQFFGPGTRLTVL.

V usage is TRBV13 and J usage is TRBJ2-1; no definite D call. The CDR3 totals 17 residues. Germline V gives CDR1 PRHDT, CDR2 FYEKMQ (reference sequence). The V end was cut by 4 bases, the J end by 0 bases, with 16 bases between. The CDR3 bases are TGTGCCAGCAGCTCCTATCTTGAGTCGAGCTCCTACAATGAGCAGTTCTTC. It codes for CASSSYLESSSYNEQFF.

This chain connects TRBV11-3 to TRBJ2-3; D uncertain. Germline V gene sequence: CDR1 SGHNT, CDR2 YENEEA. V was clipped by 9 bases and J by 2 bases, with 12 bases between them. CDR3 size: 13 residues. The CDR3 region is CASAGASTDTQYF. Written as DNA, the CDR3 is TGTGCCAGTGCCGGAGCCTCCACAGATACGCAGTATTTT.

The chain links TRBV27 to TRBJ1-2; 9 positions match TRBD1. CDR3 length equals 16 residues. The ends lost 5 bases at V and 2 bases at J; junction bases unmatched: 9. Germline CDR1 is MNHEY and CDR2 is SMNVEV (reference sequence). CDR3 sequence (DNA): TGTGCCAGCAGTCCGCATTCCGGGACAGGGAACTATGGCTACACCTTC. The encoded protein is CASSPHSGTGNYGYTF.

The chain couples TRBV19 to TRBJ1-3; 9 positions match TRBD1. The ends lost 3 bases at V and 0 bases at J; junction bases unmatched: 18. This CDR3 is built from 21 residues. The germline CDR1 and CDR2 sequences are LNHDA and SQIVND (reference sequence). The CDR3 coding sequence is TGTGCCAGTAGTATTTCCGCCCGGGACAGGGTATTTATCCACTCTGGAAACACCATATATTTT. This encodes CASSISARDRVFIHSGNTIYF. Together with reference TRBV19 and TRBJ1-3, the CDR3 gives the full variable domain: DGGITQSPKYLFRKEGQNVTLSCEQNLNHDAMYWYRQDPGQGLRLIYYSQIVNDFQKGDIAEGYSVSREKKESFPLTVTSAQKNPTAFYLCASSISARDRVFIHSGNTIYFGEGSWLTVV.

This chain connects TRBV19 to TRBJ2-3; weak D call: TRBD2 (5 bases). The germline CDR1 and CDR2 sequences are LNHDA and SQIVND (reference sequence). V was cut by 8 bases and J by 4 bases, with 19 bases left in between. The CDR3 covers 15 residues. In DNA, the CDR3 is TGTGCCAGTGGACCGCCTAGCTCTGTCTCAGATACGCAGTATTTT. It translates to CASGPPSSVSDTQYF.

This chain connects TRBV4-1 to TRBJ2-2; TRBD2 aligns across 10 bases. Germline V lookup: CDR1 MGHRA, CDR2 YSYEKL. With 1 base clipped from V and 7 bases from J, the junction kept 9 bases outside the gene matches. The CDR3 extends over 17 amino acids. CDR3 region: CASSQGYLAGEVGELFF. The CDR3 region has the DNA TGCGCCAGCAGCCAAGGGTACCTAGCGGGGGAGGTCGGGGAGCTGTTTTTT.

The rearrangement uses TRBV7-9 and TRBJ1-2, with D tentatively TRBD1 (6 bases). Germline V gene data show CDR1 as SEHNR and CDR2 as FQNEAQ (reference sequence). The germline V and J ends were trimmed by 5 bases and 4 bases, with 20 bases remaining between them. The CDR3 is 16 residues long. The CDR3 spells CASSRKGDHVPYGYTF. As DNA, the CDR3 is TGTGCCAGCAGCCGTAAGGGGGACCATGTCCCCTATGGCTACACCTTC.

This chain uses TRBV28 with TRBJ1-2; D not resolved. V was cut by 7 bases and J by 4 bases, with 7 bases left in between. CDR3 length: 11 amino acids. Germline assignment: CDR1 MDHEN and CDR2 SYDVKM. The CDR3 DNA reads as TGTGCCAGCAAAAACAGCTATGGCTACACCTTC. It codes for CASKNSYGYTF.

The chain is built from TRBV30 and TRBJ1-1; a weak D match, TRBD1 (5 bases). There are 14 residues in the CDR3. Trimming took 1 base from V and 4 from J, leaving 13 bases between them. Germline CDR1 reads GTSNPN; CDR2 reads SVGIG (reference sequence). In DNA form, the CDR3 reads TGTGCCTGGAGTGACAGGTGGCTAGGCACTGAAGCTTTCTTT. The encoded protein is CAWSDRWLGTEAFF. The complete variable domain, with remaining parts taken from reference TRBV30 and TRBJ1-1, reads SQTIHQWPATLVQPVGSPLSLECTVEGTSNPNLYWYRQAAGRGLQLLFYSVGIGQISSEVPQNLSASRPQDRQFILSSKKLLLSDSGFYLCAWSDRWLGTEAFFGQGTRLTVV.

This chain uses TRBV29-1 with TRBJ1-1, with 7 positions matching TRBD1. V shed 3 bases and J 5 bases; nucleotides not matched to a gene: 15. The CDR3 is 16 amino acids. The germline V gene encodes CDR1 SQVTM and CDR2 ANQGSEA. The CDR3 sequence is CSVDSPWRTGETEAFF. In nucleotides, the CDR3 is TGCAGCGTTGATTCCCCGTGGCGAACAGGGGAAACTGAAGCTTTCTTT.

This clone was observed a few times. The rearrangement links TRBV4-1 to TRBJ2-1; the D gene is possibly TRBD1 (6 bases). The V gene's germline CDR1 is MGHRA and CDR2 YSYEKL. V shed 0 bases and J shed 3 bases, with 18 bases lying between them. This CDR3 has 18 amino acids. This CDR3 reads CASSQDTYRVWYYNEQFF. The CDR3 bases are TGCGCCAGCAGCCAAGATACCTACAGGGTGTGGTACTACAATGAGCAGTTCTTC.

The genes are TRBV7-3 and TRBJ1-6; D might be TRBD1 (5 bases). Germline values: CDR1 SGHTA, CDR2 FQGTGA. The germline V and J ends were trimmed by 5 bases and 0 bases, with 20 bases remaining between them. The CDR3 extends over 19 amino acids. CDR3 in DNA: TGTGCCAGCAGCCCCCACCAGTGTACGGGGGGCTCCTATAATTCACCCCTCCACTTT. Its translation is CASSPHQCTGGSYNSPLHF. Looking up the rest from reference TRBV7-3 and TRBJ1-6 gives the full variable domain: GAGVSQTPSNKVTEKGKYVELRCDPISGHTALYWYRQSLGQGPEFLIYFQGTGAADDSGLPNDRFFAVRPEGSVSTLKIQRTERGDSAVYLCASSPHQCTGGSYNSPLHFGNGTRLTVT.

The rearrangement joins TRBV4-3 to TRBJ1-2; no firm D call. The CDR3 length is 13 residues. V lost 0 bases, J lost 8 bases, and 10 bases lay in between. The germline V gene has CDR1 LGHNA and CDR2 YSLEER. CDR3 sequence: CASSQDNFLGYTF. DNA of the CDR3: TGCGCCAGCAGCCAAGATAACTTCTTGGGCTACACCTTC.